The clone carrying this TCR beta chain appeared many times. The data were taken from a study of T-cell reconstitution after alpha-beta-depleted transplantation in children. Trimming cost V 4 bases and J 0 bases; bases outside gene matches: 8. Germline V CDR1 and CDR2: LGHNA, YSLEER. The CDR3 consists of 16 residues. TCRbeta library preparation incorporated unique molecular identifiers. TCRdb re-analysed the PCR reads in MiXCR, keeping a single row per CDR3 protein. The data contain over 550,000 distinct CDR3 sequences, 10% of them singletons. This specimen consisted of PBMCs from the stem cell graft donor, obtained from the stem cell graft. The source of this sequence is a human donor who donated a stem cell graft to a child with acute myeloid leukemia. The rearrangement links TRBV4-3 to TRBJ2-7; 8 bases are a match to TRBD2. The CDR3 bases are TGCGCCAGCAGCCCTTCACTAGCGGCTCCCTCCTACGAGCAGTACTTC. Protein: CASSPSLAAPSYEQYF.